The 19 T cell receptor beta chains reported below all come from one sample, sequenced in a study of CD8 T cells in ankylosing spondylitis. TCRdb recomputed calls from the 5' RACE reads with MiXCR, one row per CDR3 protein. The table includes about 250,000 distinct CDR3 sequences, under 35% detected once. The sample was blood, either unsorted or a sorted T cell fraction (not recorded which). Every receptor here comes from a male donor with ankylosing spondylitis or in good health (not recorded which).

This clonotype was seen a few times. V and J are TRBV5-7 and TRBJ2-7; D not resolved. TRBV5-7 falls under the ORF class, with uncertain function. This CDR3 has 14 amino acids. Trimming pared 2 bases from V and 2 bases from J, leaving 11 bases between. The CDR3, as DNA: TGTGCCAGCAGCTTTGGACCACGAGCCTACGAGCAGTACTTC. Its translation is CASSFGPRAYEQYF.

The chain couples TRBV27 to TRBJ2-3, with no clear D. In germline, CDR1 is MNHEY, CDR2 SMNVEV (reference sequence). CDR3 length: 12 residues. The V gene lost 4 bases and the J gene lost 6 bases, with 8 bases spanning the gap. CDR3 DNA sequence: TGTGCCAGCAGTTGGGGTGATGATACGCAGTATTTT. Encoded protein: CASSWGDDTQYF.

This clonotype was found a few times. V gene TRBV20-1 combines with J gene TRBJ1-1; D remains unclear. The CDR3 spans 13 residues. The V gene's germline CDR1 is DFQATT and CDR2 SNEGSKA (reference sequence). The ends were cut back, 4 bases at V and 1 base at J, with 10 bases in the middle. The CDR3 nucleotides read TGCAGTGCTAATGAATCGGGGAACACTGAAGCTTTCTTT. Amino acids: CSANESGNTEAFF.

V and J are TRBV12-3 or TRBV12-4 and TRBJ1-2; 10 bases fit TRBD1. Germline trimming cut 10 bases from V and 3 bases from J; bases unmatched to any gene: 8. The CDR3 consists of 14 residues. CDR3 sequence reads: CAIFGGTGDYGYTF. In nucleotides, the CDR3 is TGTGCCATCTTTGGCGGGACAGGGGACTATGGCTACACCTTC.

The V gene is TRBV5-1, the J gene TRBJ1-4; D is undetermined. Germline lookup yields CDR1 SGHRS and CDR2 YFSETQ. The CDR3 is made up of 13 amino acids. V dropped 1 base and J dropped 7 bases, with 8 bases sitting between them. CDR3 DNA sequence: TGCGCCAGCAGCTTGTTCGGCAGTGAAAAACTGTTTTTT. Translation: CASSLFGSEKLFF.

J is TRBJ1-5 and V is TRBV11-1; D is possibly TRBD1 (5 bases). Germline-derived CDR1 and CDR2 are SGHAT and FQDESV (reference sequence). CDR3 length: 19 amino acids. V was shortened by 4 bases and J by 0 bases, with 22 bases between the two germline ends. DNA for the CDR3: TGTGCCAGCAGCTCTCGGGGCAGCACAATTTTCGGTAGCAATCAGCCCCAGCATTTT. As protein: CASSSRGSTIFGSNQPQHF. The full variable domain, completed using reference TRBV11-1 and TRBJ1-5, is EAEVAQSPRYKITEKSQAVAFWCDPISGHATLYWYRQILGQGPELLVQFQDESVVDDSQLPKDRFSAERLKGVDSTLKIQPAELGDSAMYLCASSSRGSTIFGSNQPQHFGDGTRLSIL.

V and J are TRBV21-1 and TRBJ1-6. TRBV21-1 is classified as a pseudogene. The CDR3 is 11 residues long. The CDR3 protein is CASKGNSPLHF. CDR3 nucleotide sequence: TGTGCCAGCAAAGGGAATTCACCCCTCCACTTT.

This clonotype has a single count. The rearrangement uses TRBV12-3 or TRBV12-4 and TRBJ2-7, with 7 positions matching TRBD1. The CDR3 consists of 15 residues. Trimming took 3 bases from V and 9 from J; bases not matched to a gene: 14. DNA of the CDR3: TGTGCCAGCAGTTTTGAGACAGGGCCAAACGCAGGGCAGTACTTC. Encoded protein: CASSFETGPNAGQYF.

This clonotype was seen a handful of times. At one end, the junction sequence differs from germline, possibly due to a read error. The CDR3 bases are TGCAGCGTTGATAGGGCCCCGACGATCTTC. Translation gives CSVDRAPTIF. The rearrangement links TRBV29-1 to TRBJ2-1; D is unresolved. Germline CDR1 SQVTM, CDR2 ANQGSEA. The CDR3 loop spans 10 amino acids.

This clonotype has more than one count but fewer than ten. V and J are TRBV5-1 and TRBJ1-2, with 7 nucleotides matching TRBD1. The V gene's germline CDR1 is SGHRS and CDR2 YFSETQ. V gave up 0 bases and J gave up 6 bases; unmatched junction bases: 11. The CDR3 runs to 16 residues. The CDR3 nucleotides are TGCGCCAGCAGCTTGGAGGACCCGACAGGGAGCGATGGCTACACCTTC. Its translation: CASSLEDPTGSDGYTF.

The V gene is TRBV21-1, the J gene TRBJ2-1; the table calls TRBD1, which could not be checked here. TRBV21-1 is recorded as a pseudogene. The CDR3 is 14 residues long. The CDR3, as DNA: TGTGCCAGCCCCGGGCCAGGTAGCAGCAATGAGCAGTTCTTC. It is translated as CASPGPGSSNEQFF.

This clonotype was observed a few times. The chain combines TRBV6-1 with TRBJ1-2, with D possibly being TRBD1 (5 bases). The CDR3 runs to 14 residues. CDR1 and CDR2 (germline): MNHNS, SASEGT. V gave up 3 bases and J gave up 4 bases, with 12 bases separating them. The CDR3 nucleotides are TGTGCCAGCAGTGAGGTCAGGGAATTCTATGGCTACACCTTC. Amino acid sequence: CASSEVREFYGYTF.

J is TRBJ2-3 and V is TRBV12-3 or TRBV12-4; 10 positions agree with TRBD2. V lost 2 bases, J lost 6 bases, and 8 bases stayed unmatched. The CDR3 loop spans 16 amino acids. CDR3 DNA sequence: TGTGCCAGCAGTTTATATGGACTAGCGGCTTTCGATACGCAGTATTTT. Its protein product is CASSLYGLAAFDTQYF.

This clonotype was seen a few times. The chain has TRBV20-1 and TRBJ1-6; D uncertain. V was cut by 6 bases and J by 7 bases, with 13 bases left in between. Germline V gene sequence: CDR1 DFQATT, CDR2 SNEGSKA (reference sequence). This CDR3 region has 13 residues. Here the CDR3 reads CSAPDVLNSPLHF. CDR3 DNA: TGCAGTGCCCCCGACGTACTCAATTCACCCCTCCACTTT.

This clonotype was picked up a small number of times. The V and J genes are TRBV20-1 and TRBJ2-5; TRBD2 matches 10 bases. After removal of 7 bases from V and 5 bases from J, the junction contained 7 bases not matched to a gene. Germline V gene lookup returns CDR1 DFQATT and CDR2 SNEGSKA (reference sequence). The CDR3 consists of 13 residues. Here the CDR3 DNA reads TGCAGTGTGTCTAGCGGGGGACAGGAGACCCAGTACTTC. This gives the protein CSVSSGGQETQYF.

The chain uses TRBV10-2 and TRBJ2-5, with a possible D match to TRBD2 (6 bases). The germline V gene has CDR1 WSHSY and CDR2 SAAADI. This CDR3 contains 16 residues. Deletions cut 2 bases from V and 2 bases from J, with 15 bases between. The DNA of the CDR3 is TGCGCCAGCAGTGAGCTTCGTACAGGAGGGCAAGAGACCCAGTACTTC. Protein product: CASSELRTGGQETQYF.

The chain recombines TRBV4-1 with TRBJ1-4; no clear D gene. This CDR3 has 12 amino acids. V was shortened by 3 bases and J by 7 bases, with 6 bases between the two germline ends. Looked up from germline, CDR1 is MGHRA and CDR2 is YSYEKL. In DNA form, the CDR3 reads TGCGCCAGCAGCCATTTGGGTGAAAAACTGTTTTTT. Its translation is CASSHLGEKLFF.

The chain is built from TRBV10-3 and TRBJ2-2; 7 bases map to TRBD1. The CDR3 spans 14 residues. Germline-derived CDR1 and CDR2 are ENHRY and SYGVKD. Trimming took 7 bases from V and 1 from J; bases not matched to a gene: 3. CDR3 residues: CAITGQMNTGELFF. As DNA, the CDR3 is TGTGCCATCACGGGACAGATGAACACCGGGGAGCTGTTTTTT.

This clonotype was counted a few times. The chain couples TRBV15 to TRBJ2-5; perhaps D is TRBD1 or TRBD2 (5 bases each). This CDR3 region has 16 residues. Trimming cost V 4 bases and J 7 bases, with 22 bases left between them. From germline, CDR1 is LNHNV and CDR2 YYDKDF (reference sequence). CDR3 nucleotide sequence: TGTGCCACCAGCAACCTACTAAGGGACGTGTGGGGGACCCAGTACTTC. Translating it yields CATSNLLRDVWGTQYF.